One and the same sample provided the 14 T cell receptor beta chains below, sequenced in a study of blood T cell repertoires in COVID-19. The repertoire was sequenced with immunoSEQ multiplex PCR; TCRdb's copy has only in-frame clones and lacks some. The profile shows approximately 12,000 clones, 88% of them singletons. Source material: peripheral blood. All receptors derive from a human donor in a cohort sampled during active COVID-19.

This chain links TRBV6-5 with TRBJ1-1; D possibly corresponds to TRBD1 (5 bases). V shed 2 bases and J shed 0 bases, with 10 bases lying between them. The V gene's germline CDR1 is MNHEY and CDR2 SVGAGI. This CDR3 has 15 amino acids. The CDR3 reads CASSYGWGVNTEAFF. In DNA, the CDR3 is TGTGCCAGCAGTTACGGGTGGGGGGTGAACACTGAAGCTTTCTTT.

This chain connects TRBV10-1 to TRBJ2-2; 7 bases agree with TRBD2. V was clipped by 6 bases and J by 4 bases; unmatched bases: 2. Germline assignment: CDR1 WNHNN and CDR2 SYGVQD (reference sequence). The CDR3 has 13 residues. This CDR3 reads CASRAGFTGELFF. Written as DNA, the CDR3 is TGCGCCAGCAGAGCGGGGTTCACCGGGGAGCTGTTTTTT.

The rearrangement joins TRBV30 to TRBJ2-1; 9 nucleotides align to TRBD2. V gave up 3 bases and J gave up 1 base; unmatched junction bases: 16. This CDR3 contains 19 residues. Germline values: CDR1 GTSNPN, CDR2 SVGIG (reference sequence). In DNA, the CDR3 is TGTGCCTGGAGCCCTACATGGGCGGGGGGGCCCGAGTCCTACAATGAGCAGTTCTTC. It encodes CAWSPTWAGGPESYNEQFF.

The J gene is TRBJ2-3, the V gene TRBV27, with D perhaps matching TRBD1 (5 bases). CDR1 is MNHEY and CDR2 is SMNVEV in the germline V gene (reference sequence). This CDR3 is built from 12 residues. Trimming stripped 5 bases from V and 6 bases from J, with 9 bases between. CDR3 protein: CASSPKGDTQYF. The DNA for the CDR3 is TGTGCCAGCAGTCCGAAGGGGGATACGCAGTATTTT.

The chain employs TRBV7-2 and TRBJ2-3; the match to TRBD2 covers 8 bases. This CDR3 contains 16 residues. The germline V gene encodes CDR1 SGHTA and CDR2 FQGNSA. V shed 5 bases, J shed 3 bases, and the junction held 10 bases outside the gene matches. The CDR3 coding sequence is TGTGCCAGCAGCCAGGGGACTAGTCGGGTTACAGATACGCAGTATTTT. Translated, it gives CASSQGTSRVTDTQYF.

The V call is TRBV4-1, the J call TRBJ2-7; 8 bases line up with TRBD2. The V gene's germline CDR1 is MGHRA and CDR2 YSYEKL. V lost 4 bases and J lost 3; bases outside the gene matches: 11. The CDR3 totals 16 residues. The CDR3 bases are TGCGCCAGCAGCCCCCAATCGGGGGGGCTGTACTACGAGCAGTACTTC. This gives the protein CASSPQSGGLYYEQYF.

The rearrangement links TRBV7-2 to TRBJ2-7; a possible D gene is TRBD2 (6 bases). V gave up 1 base and J gave up 4 bases, with 14 bases separating them. The CDR3 covers 15 residues. The germline CDR1 and CDR2 sequences are SGHTA and FQGNSA. The CDR3 DNA reads TGTGCCAGCAGCTTAGGGGCGGGGAGTGGATACGAGCAGTACTTC. It is translated as CASSLGAGSGYEQYF.

The chain combines TRBV27 with TRBJ2-7; no definite D call. CDR3 length: 13 residues. Per germline, CDR1 MNHEY and CDR2 SMNVEV (reference sequence). Between the trimmed V and J ends, which lost 0 bases and 5 bases, there was a span of 8 bases. CDR3 bases: TGTGCCAGCAGTTTATCGAGATCCAACGAGCAGTACTTC. Encoded protein: CASSLSRSNEQYF.

The V and J genes are TRBV5-1 and TRBJ1-5; no firm D call. The germline CDR1 and CDR2 sequences are SGHRS and YFSETQ. Trimming removed 0 bases from V and 5 bases from J, with 12 bases in between. The CDR3 has 15 amino acids. In nucleotides, the CDR3 is TGCGCCAGCAGCTTGGAAGGAGCCTTTGATCAGCCCCAGCATTTT. Protein: CASSLEGAFDQPQHF. The full variable domain, in which reference TRBV5-1 and TRBJ1-5 provide the parts outside the CDR3, is KAGVTQTPRYLIKTRGQQVTLSCSPISGHRSVSWYQQTPGQGLQFLFEYFSETQRNKGNFPGRFSGRQFSNSRSEMNVSTLELGDSALYLCASSLEGAFDQPQHFGDGTRLSIL.

V and J are TRBV9 and TRBJ2-3, with TRBD2 identical over 14 bases. V was pared by 4 bases and J by 1 base, with 11 bases of the junction left unmatched. Germline assignment: CDR1 SGDLS and CDR2 YYNGEE. This CDR3 is 19 amino acids long. This CDR3 is CASSPVPGLAGVGTDTQYF. The CDR3 DNA follows: TGTGCCAGCAGCCCCGTCCCGGGACTAGCGGGGGTAGGCACAGATACGCAGTATTTT.

The chain is built from TRBV30 and TRBJ2-7; 8 bases line up with TRBD2. With V trimmed by 0 bases and J by 4 bases, 2 bases remained unmatched. Germline V gene data show CDR1 as GTSNPN and CDR2 as SVGIG (reference sequence). The CDR3 consists of 13 residues. The CDR3 loop is CAWSVSGGYEQYF. The CDR3 nucleotides read TGTGCCTGGAGTGTGAGCGGGGGATACGAGCAGTACTTC. The entire variable domain, with the rest obtained from reference TRBV30 and TRBJ2-7, is as follows: SQTIHQWPATLVQPVGSPLSLECTVEGTSNPNLYWYRQAAGRGLQLLFYSVGIGQISSEVPQNLSASRPQDRQFILSSKKLLLSDSGFYLCAWSVSGGYEQYFGPGTRLTVT.

This chain uses TRBV3-1 (or the pseudogene TRBV3-2) with TRBJ2-5; 12 nucleotides line up with TRBD2. V lost 2 bases and J lost 5; bases outside the gene matches: 0. Germline loops: CDR1 LGHDT, CDR2 YNNKEL (reference sequence). CDR3 length: 14 amino acids. In DNA form, the CDR3 reads TGTGCCAGCAGCCAAACTAGCGGGGGGGAGACCCAGTACTTC. It is translated as CASSQTSGGETQYF.

V usage is TRBV2 and J usage is TRBJ1-1, with D perhaps matching TRBD1 (5 bases). The V and J ends lost 6 bases and 3 bases respectively, with 14 bases between them. The CDR3 has 14 amino acids. Germline V CDR1 and CDR2: SNHLY, FYNNEI. The CDR3: CASRWGGRDTEAFF. Written as DNA, the CDR3 is TGTGCCAGCAGGTGGGGGGGAAGGGACACTGAAGCTTTCTTT.

This chain links TRBV13 with TRBJ2-7; 7 positions match TRBD1. The CDR3 covers 14 residues. Trimming took 6 bases from V and 4 from J; bases not matched to a gene: 9. CDR1 is PRHDT, CDR2 FYEKMQ, per germline (reference sequence). CDR3 sequence: CASRSGTETYEQYF. CDR3 DNA: TGTGCCAGCAGATCCGGGACAGAGACTTACGAGCAGTACTTC. The complete variable domain, with remaining parts taken from reference TRBV13 and TRBJ2-7, reads AAGVIQSPRHLIKEKRETATLKCYPIPRHDTVYWYQQGPGQDPQFLISFYEKMQSDKGSIPDRFSAQQFSDYHSELNMSSLELGDSALYFCASRSGTETYEQYFGPGTRLTVT.